This entry concerns a single T cell receptor beta chain. This entry comes from a study of blood T cell repertoires in COVID-19. Study-wide background: Samples of COVID-19 (acute and convalescent) were obtained from the United States, Italy and Spain. PBMCs, B-cell-depleted T cells, or T cells provided the cDNA or gDNA that made up the material.

The V gene's germline CDR1 is LNHDA and CDR2 SQIVND (reference sequence). The CDR3 runs to 14 residues. Trimming cost V 3 bases and J 0 bases, with 6 bases left between them. Original data processing: Amplified reference gene primers provided the basis for estimating nucleated cell counts. Libraries were prepared by immunoSEQ multiplex PCR; TCRdb keeps only in-frame clonotypes and omits some of them. For V, J and clone size, that table is used; D and trimming come from the DNA. The sample consists of some 100,000 clones, approximately 86% of them appearing once. Sequenced material: peripheral blood. This clonotype was sampled from a woman in her seventies with acute or convalescent COVID-19. The chain has TRBV19 and TRBJ1-3; no definite D call. The CDR3 region has the DNA TGTGCCAGTAGTATGTGGAGCTCTGGAAACACCATATATTTT. Translating it yields CASSMWSSGNTIYF.